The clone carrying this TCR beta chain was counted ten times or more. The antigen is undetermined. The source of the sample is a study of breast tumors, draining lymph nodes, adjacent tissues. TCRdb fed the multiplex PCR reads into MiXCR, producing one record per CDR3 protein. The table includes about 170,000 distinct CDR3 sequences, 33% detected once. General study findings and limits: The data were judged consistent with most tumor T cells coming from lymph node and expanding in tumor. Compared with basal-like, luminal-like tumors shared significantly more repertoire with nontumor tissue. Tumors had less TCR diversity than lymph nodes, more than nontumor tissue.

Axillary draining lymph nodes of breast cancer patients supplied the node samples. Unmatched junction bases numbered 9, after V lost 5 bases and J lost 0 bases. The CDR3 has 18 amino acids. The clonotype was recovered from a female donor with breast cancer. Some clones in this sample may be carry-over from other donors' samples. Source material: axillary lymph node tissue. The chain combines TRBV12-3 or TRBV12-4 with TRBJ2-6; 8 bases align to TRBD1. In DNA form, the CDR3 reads TGTGCCAGCAGTAGTAGGACAGGGAATTTCTCTGGGGCCAACGTCCTGACTTTC. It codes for CASSSRTGNFSGANVLTF.